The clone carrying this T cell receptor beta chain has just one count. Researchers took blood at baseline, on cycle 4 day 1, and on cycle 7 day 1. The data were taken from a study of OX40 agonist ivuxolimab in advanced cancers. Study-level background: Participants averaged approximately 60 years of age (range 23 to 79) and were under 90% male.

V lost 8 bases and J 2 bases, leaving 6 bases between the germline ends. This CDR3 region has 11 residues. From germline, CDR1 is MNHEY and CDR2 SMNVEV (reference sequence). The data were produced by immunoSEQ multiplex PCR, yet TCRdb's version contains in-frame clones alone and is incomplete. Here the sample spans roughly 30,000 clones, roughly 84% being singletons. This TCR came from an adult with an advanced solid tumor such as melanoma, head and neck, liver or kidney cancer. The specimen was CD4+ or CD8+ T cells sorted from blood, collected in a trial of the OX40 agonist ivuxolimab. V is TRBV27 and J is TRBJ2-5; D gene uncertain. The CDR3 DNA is TGTGCCAGCGGCTTACAAGAGACCCAGTACTTC. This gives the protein CASGLQETQYF.